Listed below are T cell receptor beta chains from one sample, sequenced in a study of blood T cells in healthy people across ages. TCRdb recomputed calls from the 5' RACE reads with MiXCR, one row per CDR3 protein. Of around 1.7 million distinct CDR3 sequences listed, 25% to 30% are singletons. The sample taken for sequencing was blood. The receptors originated from a woman aged 25 to 39 in good health. The CDR3 runs from the conserved cysteine through the conserved F or W. Each record gives: clone size, D gene, V gene, J gene, CDR3 protein, CDR3 DNA. A D gene is named only where the DNA matches it firmly. Size tells how often a clone was seen (once, few, many) or the class of an expanded clone, and some rows leave it out.

NA	TRBD1	TRBV9	TRBJ2-1	CASSEQGVLGREQFF	TGTGCCAGCAGTGAACAGGGGGTATTAGGGCGCGAGCAGTTCTTC
NA	NA	TRBV20-1	TRBJ2-1	CSARDARGFYNEQFF	TGCAGTGCTAGAGATGCTCGGGGGTTCTACAATGAGCAGTTCTTC
many	NA	TRBV20-1	TRBJ1-2	CSARVDSGYTF	TGCAGTGCTAGAGTGGACAGTGGCTACACCTTC
many	TRBD1	TRBV29-1	TRBJ2-7	CSVEDQAGGGPYEQYF	TGCAGCGTTGAAGATCAGGCAGGGGGCGGCCCCTACGAGCAGTACTTC
NA	NA	TRBV28	TRBJ2-7	CASRGGGRASYEQYF	TGTGCCAGCAGGGGGGGGGGCAGGGCCTCCTACGAGCAGTACTTC
NA	NA	TRBV19	TRBJ1-2	CASSIGTTGLRYGYTF	TGTGCCAGTAGTATAGGGACGACGGGGCTCCGCTATGGCTACACCTTC
many	NA	TRBV5-5	TRBJ1-6	CASSFQGSSYNSPLHF	TGTGCCAGCAGCTTCCAGGGGAGCTCCTATAATTCACCCCTCCACTTT
NA	NA	TRBV18	TRBJ2-3	CASSRMTGSTDTQYF	TGTGCCAGCTCACGAATGACAGGTAGCACAGATACGCAGTATTTT
many	TRBD1	TRBV20-1	TRBJ2-7	CSAPSATGSSYEQYF	TGCAGTGCCCCGTCCGCGACAGGGTCGTCCTACGAGCAGTACTTC
many	TRBD1	TRBV13	TRBJ1-1	CASSSWTGMNTEAFF	TGTGCCAGCAGCTCCTGGACAGGGATGAACACTGAAGCTTTCTTT
few	NA	TRBV29-1	TRBJ2-1	CSVEAGVTYNEQFF	TGCAGCGTTGAAGCAGGGGTCACTTACAATGAGCAGTTCTTC
NA	TRBD1	TRBV30	TRBJ2-6	CAWDGTGVPGANVLTF	TGTGCCTGGGACGGGACAGGGGTCCCTGGGGCCAACGTCCTGACTTTC
few	TRBD2	TRBV5-1	TRBJ2-2	CASSFGPSGSLNGELFF	TGCGCCAGCAGCTTCGGTCCTAGCGGCTCACTAAACGGGGAGCTGTTTTTT
NA	NA	TRBV6-5	TRBJ1-2	CASRTGWGSYGYTF	TGTGCCAGCAGAACAGGTTGGGGTAGCTATGGCTACACCTTC
many	NA	TRBV11-2	TRBJ2-5	CASSLVLELLVETQYF	TGTGCCAGCAGCTTAGTTCTCGAGCTTCTCGTAGAGACCCAGTACTTC
NA	TRBD2	TRBV12-3/TRBV12-4	TRBJ2-3	CTSSFTSGGTTDTQYF	TGTACCAGCAGTTTCACTAGCGGGGGCACCACAGATACGCAGTATTTT
NA	NA	TRBV7-9	TRBJ1-2	CASSWAGEGYTF	TGTGCCAGCAGCTGGGCGGGGGAAGGCTACACCTTC
many	TRBD1	TRBV7-2	TRBJ2-4	CASSLVGGQGGNIQYF	TGTGCCAGCAGCTTAGTCGGCGGACAGGGGGGAAACATTCAGTACTTC
few	NA	TRBV27	TRBJ2-7	CASRGFGAGTYEQYF	TGTGCCAGCAGGGGGTTTGGCGCGGGAACCTACGAGCAGTACTTC
NA	NA	TRBV5-5	TRBJ1-1	CASSFSIPNTEAFF	TGTGCCAGCAGCTTTTCCATCCCGAACACTGAAGCTTTCTTT
many	TRBD2	TRBV4-1	TRBJ2-5	CASSPSGGTQETQYF	TGCGCCAGCAGTCCGAGCGGGGGGACCCAAGAGACCCAGTACTTC
NA	NA	TRBV10-3	TRBJ1-5	CAISESGSFHQPQHF	TGTGCCATCAGTGAGTCTGGGTCGTTCCATCAGCCCCAGCATTTT
few	TRBD2	TRBV20-1	TRBJ2-3	CSAPPGLGDDTQYF	TGCAGTGCTCCGCCGGGACTAGGGGACGATACGCAGTATTTT
NA	TRBD1	TRBV5-1	TRBJ2-7	CTSREQGAYEQYF	TGCACCAGCAGGGAACAGGGGGCCTACGAGCAGTACTTC
NA	NA	TRBV6-5	TRBJ1-4	CASSYSSSGTTNEKLFF	TGTGCCAGCAGTTACTCCTCCTCAGGGACAACTAATGAAAAACTGTTTTTT
NA	NA	TRBV4-3	TRBJ2-7	CASSQDGGTFNEQYF	TGCGCCAGCAGCCAAGATGGGGGAACCTTTAACGAGCAGTACTTC
few	NA	TRBV7-9	TRBJ1-2	CASSRGQHYGYTF	TGTGCCAGCAGCCGCGGACAGCACTATGGCTACACCTTC
many	NA	TRBV6-1	TRBJ2-3	CASSDLRDTQYF	TGTGCCAGCAGTGACCTTAGAGATACGCAGTATTTT
many	NA	TRBV12-3/TRBV12-4	TRBJ2-1	CASSLVLEDEQFF	TGTGCCAGCAGTTTAGTCCTCGAGGATGAGCAGTTCTTC
NA	NA	TRBV20-1	TRBJ2-7	CSARDDGAEQYF	TGCAGTGCTAGAGATGATGGGGCCGAGCAGTACTTC
many	TRBD2	TRBV11-2	TRBJ2-3	CASSIDPGLAGEWTSSPDTQYF	TGTGCCAGCAGCATAGACCCGGGACTAGCGGGAGAGTGGACCTCTAGCCCAGATACGCAGTATTTT
few	TRBD1	TRBV20-1	TRBJ1-1	CSARDRGQGGIYENTEAFF	TGCAGTGCTAGAGATCGAGGACAGGGGGGGATCTACGAAAACACTGAAGCTTTCTTT
many	TRBD2	TRBV20-1	TRBJ2-7	CSAKTSSSYEQYF	TGCAGTGCAAAGACTAGCTCCTCCTACGAGCAGTACTTC
few	NA	TRBV6-5	TRBJ1-3	CASFEGDSGNTIYF	TGTGCCAGCTTCGAGGGGGACTCTGGAAACACCATATATTTT
NA	TRBD1	TRBV5-1	TRBJ1-5	CASRGVNQGDSNQPQHF	TGCGCCAGCAGAGGGGTAAACCAGGGGGATAGCAATCAGCCCCAGCATTTT
few	NA	TRBV5-1	TRBJ1-1	CASSRDVTEAFF	TGCGCCAGCAGCCGGGACGTCACTGAAGCTTTCTTT
few	TRBD1	TRBV2	TRBJ1-5	CASREGTGGNQPQHF	TGTGCCAGCAGAGAGGGAACAGGGGGCAATCAGCCCCAGCATTTT
NA	NA	TRBV10-3	TRBJ1-2	CTISESITGGHGYTF	TGTACCATCAGTGAGTCGATAACCGGGGGCCATGGCTACACCTTC